A single sample gave rise to the 3 T cell receptor beta chains below, sequenced in a study of shared clonotypes between healthy human individuals. Clones were sequenced by immunoSEQ multiplex PCR, and TCRdb holds only the in-frame ones, with some missing. The table has about 2.4 million clones, approximately 94% seen once. The sample taken for sequencing was naive CD4+ T cells sorted from blood. Regarding subset: CD45RA+ positively selected. These receptors all come from a man aged 18 to 30 in good health.

This clone was detected only a few times. Within the sample, other DNA sequences also encode this same CDR3. V is TRBV6-5 and J is TRBJ1-1; D is perhaps TRBD1 (6 bases). V lost 2 bases to trimming and J lost 5 bases, with 9 bases between them. The germline CDR1 and CDR2 sequences are MNHEY and SVGAGI. This CDR3 is 13 amino acids long. CDR3 residues: CASSYGQGTEAFF. DNA for the CDR3: TGTGCCAGCAGTTACGGGCAGGGGACTGAAGCTTTCTTT.

V and J are TRBV5-1 and TRBJ1-6; D is possibly TRBD1 (6 bases). The germline gives CDR1 SGHRS, CDR2 YFSETQ. V was trimmed by 4 bases and J by 6 bases, leaving 20 bases between them. The CDR3 sequence is 17 residues long. The CDR3 DNA is TGCGCCAGCAGCGGGGCCGGACAGACTTCTACTAATTCACCCCTCCACTTT. Translating gives CASSGAGQTSTNSPLHF. The entire variable domain, with the rest obtained from reference TRBV5-1 and TRBJ1-6, is as follows: KAGVTQTPRYLIKTRGQQVTLSCSPISGHRSVSWYQQTPGQGLQFLFEYFSETQRNKGNFPGRFSGRQFSNSRSEMNVSTLELGDSALYLCASSGAGQTSTNSPLHFGNGTRLTVT.

With respect to this clone: The junction differs from germline at one of its ends, possibly a read error. CDR3 sequence: CASGFLSGGAYNEQFF. The CDR3 bases are TGTGCCAGCGGCTTTCTATCAGGGGGGGCCTACAATGAGCAGTTCTTC. The chain is built from TRBV7-2 and TRBJ2-1; D possibly matches TRBD1 or TRBD2 (7 bases each). Germline V gives CDR1 SGHTA, CDR2 FQGNSA. This CDR3 has 16 amino acids.